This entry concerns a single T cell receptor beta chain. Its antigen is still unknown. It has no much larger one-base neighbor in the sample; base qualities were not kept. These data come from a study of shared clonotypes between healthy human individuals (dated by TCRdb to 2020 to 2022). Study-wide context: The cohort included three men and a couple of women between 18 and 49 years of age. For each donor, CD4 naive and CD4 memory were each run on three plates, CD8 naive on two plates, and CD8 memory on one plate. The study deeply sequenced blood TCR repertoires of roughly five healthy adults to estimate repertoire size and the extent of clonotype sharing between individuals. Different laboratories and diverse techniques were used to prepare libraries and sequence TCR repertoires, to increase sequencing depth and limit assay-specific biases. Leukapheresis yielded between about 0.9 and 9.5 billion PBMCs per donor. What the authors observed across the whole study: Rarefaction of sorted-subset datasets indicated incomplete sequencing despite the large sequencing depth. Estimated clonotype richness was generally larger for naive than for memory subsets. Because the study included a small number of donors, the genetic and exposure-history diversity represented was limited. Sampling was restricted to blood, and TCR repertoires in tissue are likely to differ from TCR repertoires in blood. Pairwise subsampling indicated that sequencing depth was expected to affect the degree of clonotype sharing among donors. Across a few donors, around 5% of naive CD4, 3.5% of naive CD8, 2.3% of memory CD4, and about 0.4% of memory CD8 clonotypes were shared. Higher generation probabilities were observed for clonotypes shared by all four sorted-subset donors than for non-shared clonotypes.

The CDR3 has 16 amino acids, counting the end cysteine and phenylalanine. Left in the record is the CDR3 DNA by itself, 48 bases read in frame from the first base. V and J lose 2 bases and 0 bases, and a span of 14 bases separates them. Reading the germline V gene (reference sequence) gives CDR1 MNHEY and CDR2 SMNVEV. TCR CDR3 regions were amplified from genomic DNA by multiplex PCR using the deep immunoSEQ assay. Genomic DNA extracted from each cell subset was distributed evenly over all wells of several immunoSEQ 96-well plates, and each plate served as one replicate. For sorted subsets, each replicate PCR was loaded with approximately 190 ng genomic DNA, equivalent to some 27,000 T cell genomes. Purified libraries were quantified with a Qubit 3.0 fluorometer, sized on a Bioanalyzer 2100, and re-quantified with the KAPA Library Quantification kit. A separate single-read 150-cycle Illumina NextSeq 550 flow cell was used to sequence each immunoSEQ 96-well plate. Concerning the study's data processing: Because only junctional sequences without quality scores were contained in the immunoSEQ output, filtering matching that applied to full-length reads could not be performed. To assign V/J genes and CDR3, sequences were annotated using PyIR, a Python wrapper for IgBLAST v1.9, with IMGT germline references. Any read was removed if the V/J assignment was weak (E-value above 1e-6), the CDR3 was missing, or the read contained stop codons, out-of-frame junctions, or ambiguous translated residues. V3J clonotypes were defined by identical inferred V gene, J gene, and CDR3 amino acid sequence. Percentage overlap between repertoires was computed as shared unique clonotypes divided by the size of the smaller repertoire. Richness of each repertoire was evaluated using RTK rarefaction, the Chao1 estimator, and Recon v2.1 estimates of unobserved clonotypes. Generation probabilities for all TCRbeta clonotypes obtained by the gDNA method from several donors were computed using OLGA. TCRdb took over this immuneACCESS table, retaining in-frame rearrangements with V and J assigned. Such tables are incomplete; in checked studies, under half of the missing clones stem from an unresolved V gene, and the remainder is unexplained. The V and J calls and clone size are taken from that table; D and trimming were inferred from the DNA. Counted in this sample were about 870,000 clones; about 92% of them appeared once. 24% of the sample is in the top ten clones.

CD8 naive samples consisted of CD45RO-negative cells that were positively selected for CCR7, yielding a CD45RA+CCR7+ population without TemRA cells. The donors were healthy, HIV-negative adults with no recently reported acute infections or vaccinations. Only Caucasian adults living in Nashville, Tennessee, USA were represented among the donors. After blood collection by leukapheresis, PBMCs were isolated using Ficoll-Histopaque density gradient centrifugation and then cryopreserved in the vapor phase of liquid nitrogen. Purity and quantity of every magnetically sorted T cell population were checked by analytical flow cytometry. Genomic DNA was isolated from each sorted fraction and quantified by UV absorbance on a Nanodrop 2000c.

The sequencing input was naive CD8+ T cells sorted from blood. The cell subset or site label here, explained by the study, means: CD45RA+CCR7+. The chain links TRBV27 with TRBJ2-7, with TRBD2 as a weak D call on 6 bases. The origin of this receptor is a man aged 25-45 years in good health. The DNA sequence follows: TGTGCCAGCAGTTTACTCGCCGGGGGTAGCTCCTACGAGCAGTACTTC. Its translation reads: CASSLLAGGSSYEQYF.